This T cell receptor beta chain was recorded in a study of regulatory T cells in long-lasting Graves disease. Arm-PCR of CDR3 regions and iRepertoire HTBI primers were the basis on which TCR beta libraries were built. Using its own MiXCR run on the multiplex PCR reads, TCRdb lists one record per CDR3 protein. The sample yields some 250,000 distinct CDR3 sequences, 15% to 20% seen once. Time point meaning: newly diagnosed GD, antithyroid drugs for less than 3 months. RNA extracted from PBMCs served as the sequencing template. The CDR3 runs 15 residues. V trimming: 7 bases; J trimming: 4 bases; junction bases outside the gene matches: 9. CDR1 is SNHLY and CDR2 is FYNNEI in the germline V gene.

The sample in question was peripheral blood mononuclear cells (PBMCs), obtained at new diagnosis, from a patient treated with antithyroid drugs. The sequence was collected from a female donor with Graves disease. The chain combines TRBV2 with TRBJ1-4, with 7 bases fitting TRBD1. The CDR3: CASTSKTGLNEKLFF. The CDR3 DNA sequence: TGTGCCAGCACCTCCAAGACAGGGCTTAATGAAAAACTGTTTTTT.